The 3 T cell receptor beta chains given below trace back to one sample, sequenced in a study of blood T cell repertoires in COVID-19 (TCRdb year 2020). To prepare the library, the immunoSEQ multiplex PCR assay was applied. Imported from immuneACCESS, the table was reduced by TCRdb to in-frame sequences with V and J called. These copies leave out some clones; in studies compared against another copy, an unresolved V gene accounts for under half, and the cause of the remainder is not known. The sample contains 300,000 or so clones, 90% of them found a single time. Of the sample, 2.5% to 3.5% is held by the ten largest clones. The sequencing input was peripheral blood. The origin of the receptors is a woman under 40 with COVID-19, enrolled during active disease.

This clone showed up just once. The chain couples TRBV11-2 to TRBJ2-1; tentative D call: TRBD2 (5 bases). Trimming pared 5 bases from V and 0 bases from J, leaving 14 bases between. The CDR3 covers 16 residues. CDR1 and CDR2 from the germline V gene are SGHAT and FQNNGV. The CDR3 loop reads CASSLWELSSYNEQFF. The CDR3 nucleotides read TGTGCCAGCAGCCTCTGGGAGCTTAGCTCCTACAATGAGCAGTTCTTC.

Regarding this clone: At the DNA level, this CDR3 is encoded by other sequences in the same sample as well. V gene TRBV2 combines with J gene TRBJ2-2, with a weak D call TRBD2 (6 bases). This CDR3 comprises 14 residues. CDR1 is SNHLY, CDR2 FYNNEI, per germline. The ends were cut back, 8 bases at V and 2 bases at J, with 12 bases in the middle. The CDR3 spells CASSWDSNTGELFF. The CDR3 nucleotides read TGTGCCAGCTCCTGGGACTCCAACACCGGGGAGCTGTTTTTT.

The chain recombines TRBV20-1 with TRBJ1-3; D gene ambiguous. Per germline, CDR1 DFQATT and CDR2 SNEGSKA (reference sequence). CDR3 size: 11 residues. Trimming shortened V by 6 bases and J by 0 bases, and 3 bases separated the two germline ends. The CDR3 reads CSANSGNTIYF. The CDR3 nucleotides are TGCAGTGCCAACTCTGGAAACACCATATATTTT.